The clone carrying this T cell receptor (beta chain) appeared many times. Antigen unknown. This sample is drawn from a study of breast tumors, draining lymph nodes, adjacent tissues. Study outcomes and limitations: Tumors had less TCR diversity than lymph nodes, more than nontumor tissue. Compared with basal-like, luminal-like tumors shared significantly more repertoire with nontumor tissue.

TCRdb processed the multiplex PCR reads anew with MiXCR; each CDR3 protein has one entry. This sample has approximately 52,000 distinct CDR3 sequences, with roughly 40% found just once. The CDR3 sequence is 18 residues long. CDR1 is MDHEN and CDR2 is SYDVKM in the germline V gene. V lost 7 bases, J lost 0 bases, and 25 bases lay in between. The sequenced material came from breast tumor tissue. The J gene is TRBJ2-7, the V gene TRBV28; D is unclear. The source is a female donor with breast cancer. Some clones in this sample may be carry-over from other donors' samples. CDR3 bases: TGTGCCAGCATATCTGCGCATGGGAAGGACCCAGACTCCTACGAGCAGTACTTC. This encodes CASISAHGKDPDSYEQYF.